This T cell receptor (beta chain) was identified in a study of cytotoxic CD8 clonotypes in ibrutinib-treated CLL. Sequenced by immunoSEQ multiplex PCR; TCRdb stores in-frame clones only, minus some. The table records some 76,000 clones, around 78% of them present only once. The sample here was PBMCs, taken after 24 months of ibrutinib treatment. The clonotype comes from a human donor with chronic lymphocytic leukemia.

The CDR3 coding sequence is TGTGCCAGCAGCCTATGGGCGTCGGGCTCCTACAATGAGCAGTTCTTC. Translation: CASSLWASGSYNEQFF. The chain is built from TRBV28 and TRBJ2-1, with unresolved D. V dropped 6 bases and J dropped 0 bases, with 15 bases sitting between them. Germline CDR1 MDHEN, CDR2 SYDVKM. The CDR3 spans 16 residues. The full variable domain, with the rest looked up from reference TRBV28 and TRBJ2-1, is DVKVTQSSRYLVKRTGEKVFLECVQDMDHENMFWYRQDPGLGLRLIYFSYDVKMKEKGDIPEGYSVSREKKERFSLILESASTNQTSMYLCASSLWASGSYNEQFFGPGTRLTVL.